A selection of T cell receptor beta chains follows, all from one sample in a study of post-analysis software for immune sequencing data. Each CDR3 protein gets one entry after TCRdb re-called the PCR reads with MiXCR. Here the sample spans about 200,000 distinct CDR3 sequences, approximately 28% being singletons. Sequencing input: blood. These receptors all come from a girl under 18 with multiple sclerosis. Both conserved end residues are part of each CDR3. The D gene is left open where the match is weak. Clone size, where shown, is once, few, many, or a class for clones that have expanded.

size,J,V,D,DNA,CDR3
many,TRBJ2-7,TRBV20-1,-,TGCAGTGCTCCAACGCCCGACAGCGGGTCGTACTTC,CSAPTPDSGSYF
many,TRBJ2-5,TRBV5-1,-,TGCGCCAGCAGCCAAATGGGGCAGGCCATCGGAGAGACCCAGTACTTC,CASSQMGQAIGETQYF
-,TRBJ1-3,TRBV20-1,-,TGCAGTGCTAGCGGGCAGGGAGGCGCTGGAAACACCATATATTTT,CSASGQGGAGNTIYF
-,TRBJ2-3,TRBV20-1,-,TGCAGTGATCGTCTAAGCACAGATACGCAGTATTTT,CSDRLSTDTQYF
-,TRBJ1-2,TRBV27,-,TGTGCCAGCAGTTTACGTGGCTACACCTTC,CASSLRGYTF
-,TRBJ1-1,TRBV4-2,-,TGTGCCAGCAGCCAAGATGCGCGGGACACTGAAGCTTTCTTT,CASSQDARDTEAFF
many,TRBJ2-7,TRBV28,-,TGTGCCAGCACCCTCGGGGGGCAAGCGTACGAGCAGTACTTC,CASTLGGQAYEQYF
-,TRBJ2-1,TRBV5-1,-,TGCGCCAGCAGCTTGGAAGGCGGGTTGACTCCCAATGAGCAGTTCTTC,CASSLEGGLTPNEQFF
few,TRBJ1-5,TRBV12-3/TRBV12-4,TRBD1,TGTGCCAGCAGTTTATCAGGGGGCGGCGGCAATCAGCCCCAGCATTTT,CASSLSGGGGNQPQHF
-,TRBJ1-2,TRBV20-1,TRBD1,TGCAGTGCTAGTGACAGGGGAGTTGGCTACACCTTC,CSASDRGVGYTF
-,TRBJ2-7,TRBV5-6,-,TGTGCCAGCACCAACGAAAGGGGGAGCGCCTACGAGCAGTACTTC,CASTNERGSAYEQYF
few,TRBJ1-6,TRBV3-1,-,TGTGCCAGCAGCCAAGCTGGAGGGTTAGGTTCACCCCTCCACTTT,CASSQAGGLGSPLHF
-,TRBJ2-5,TRBV5-1,-,TGCGCCAGCAGCTCCCGGACAGTTCAGCAAGAGACCCAGTACTTC,CASSSRTVQQETQYF
medium-sized,TRBJ2-5,TRBV4-1,TRBD1,TGCGCCAGCGGCACGACAGGGGCCGTCGGGGAGACCCAGTACTTC,CASGTTGAVGETQYF
many,TRBJ1-2,TRBV5-1,-,TGCGCCAGCCGAACACGACAAGGCCTAAACTATGGCTACACCTTC,CASRTRQGLNYGYTF
-,TRBJ1-1,TRBV12-3/TRBV12-4,TRBD1,TGTGCCAGCAGTTTAAGACAGGGGAGGGGGAACACTGAAGCTTTCTTT,CASSLRQGRGNTEAFF
few,TRBJ2-2,TRBV6-1,-,TGTGCCAGCAGTGAATCCCTCACGCCCGGGGAGCTGTTTTTT,CASSESLTPGELFF
few,TRBJ2-1,TRBV12-3/TRBV12-4,TRBD2,TGTGCCAGCAGTTTAGCCCCCGGACTAGCGGGGGAGAATGAGCAGTTCTTC,CASSLAPGLAGENEQFF
few,TRBJ2-5,TRBV5-1,-,TGCGCCAGCAGCTTGGCGGCGGAAGAGACCCAGTACTTC,CASSLAAEETQYF
-,TRBJ1-1,TRBV28,-,TGTGCCAGCAGGGGGGGACGACCGGTACGGGGCACTGAAGCTTTCTTT,CASRGGRPVRGTEAFF
many,TRBJ2-7,TRBV6-6,TRBD1,TGTGCCAGCAGTTACCTACCGGGACAGGGTTTGGCGTACTTC,CASSYLPGQGLAYF
-,TRBJ1-1,TRBV14,-,TGTGCCAGCAGCCAAGTACTTGGGCAGGCAAGGGGCACTGAAGCTTTCTTT,CASSQVLGQARGTEAFF
-,TRBJ2-1,TRBV25-1,TRBD2,TGTGCCAGCAGTGGAAGCGGGGAGTACAATGGGCAGTTCTTC,CASSGSGEYNGQFF
-,TRBJ1-1,TRBV20-1,-,TGCAGTGCTAGAATCAGGACCCTGAACACTGAAGCTTTCTTT,CSARIRTLNTEAFF
-,TRBJ1-5,TRBV5-1,-,TGCGCCAGCAGCTGGGGTCCTGGGCGCAATCAGCCCCAGCATTTT,CASSWGPGRNQPQHF
few,TRBJ1-6,TRBV6-5,-,TGTGCCAGCAGTTCCTTTGGGGCGAATTCACCCCTCCACTTT,CASSSFGANSPLHF
many,TRBJ2-5,TRBV7-9,TRBD2,TGTGCCAGCGGGACTAGCGGGGCCCAAGAGACCCAGTACTTC,CASGTSGAQETQYF
-,TRBJ2-3,TRBV27,-,TGTGCCAGCAGTCTCGGACAAGGCACGCAGTATTTT,CASSLGQGTQYF
few,TRBJ2-4,TRBV6-2/TRBV6-3,TRBD2,TGTGCCAGCAGCAGCGGGGGACCCCCGAAAAGCGCTCAGTACTTC,CASSSGGPPKSAQYF
-,TRBJ1-2,TRBV6-5,-,TGTGCCGGCCGTTTGTCAGCTAACTATGGCTACACCTTC,CAGRLSANYGYTF
-,TRBJ2-5,TRBV5-1,TRBD1,TGCGCCAGCAAAGGACAGGGGGGCGAGACCCAGTACTTC,CASKGQGGETQYF
many,TRBJ1-1,TRBV12-3/TRBV12-4,TRBD1,TGTGCCAGCAAAGGGGACAGTAAGAACACTGAAGCTTTCTTT,CASKGDSKNTEAFF
few,TRBJ2-7,TRBV7-2,-,TGTGCCAGCAGCTTAGTCCAGGAATGCTACGAGCAGTACTTC,CASSLVQECYEQYF
-,TRBJ1-4,TRBV29-1,-,TGCAGCGTTGCCTCCTTAAGTAATGAAAAACTGTTTTTT,CSVASLSNEKLFF
-,TRBJ2-7,TRBV28,-,TGTGCCAGCAGTTTATTCCAGGGACCCTTCTCCTACGAGCAGTACTTC,CASSLFQGPFSYEQYF
-,TRBJ1-5,TRBV13,-,TGTGCCAGCAGCTTAAAGGGTCAGCCCCAGCATTTT,CASSLKGQPQHF
-,TRBJ2-1,TRBV10-3,-,TGTGCCATCAGTGCGCAGGGGGCGGGGGGGATAAATGAGCAGTTCTTC,CAISAQGAGGINEQFF
few,TRBJ2-7,TRBV12-3/TRBV12-4,TRBD1,TGTGCCAGCAGTTTAGGAGGGGGCCCCCTCGAGCAGTACTTC,CASSLGGGPLEQYF
many,TRBJ2-1,TRBV28,TRBD2,TGTGCCAGCAGGAGTAGCGGGAGGTTTAATGAGCAGTTCTTC,CASRSSGRFNEQFF
many,TRBJ2-5,TRBV15,-,TGTGCCACCAGCAGAGAAACTAGTCAAGAGACCCAGTACTTC,CATSRETSQETQYF
many,TRBJ2-1,TRBV4-1,-,TGCGCCAGCAGCCTGCCCCAAGCGCGGCATGAGCAGTTCTTC,CASSLPQARHEQFF
-,TRBJ1-5,TRBV15,-,TGTGCCACCAGCAGAGATGTAGAGCCCCAGCATTTT,CATSRDVEPQHF
many,TRBJ2-7,TRBV28,TRBD1,TGTGCCAGCAGTTCAATCGACAGGGGCTACGAGCAGTACTTC,CASSSIDRGYEQYF
many,TRBJ2-3,TRBV2,-,TGTGCCAGCAGTGTCCAGGATACGCAGTATTTT,CASSVQDTQYF
many,TRBJ1-4,TRBV4-1,-,TGCGCCAGCAGCCGTGCCCATGGACTAAAACTGTTTTTT,CASSRAHGLKLFF
-,TRBJ2-3,TRBV10-3,TRBD1,TGTGCCATCAGTGTGGGGGACAGGGCCACAGATACGCAGTATTTT,CAISVGDRATDTQYF
-,TRBJ2-1,TRBV6-1,TRBD1,TGTGCCAGCAGTATAAGACAGGGGAGTTCAAATGAGCAGTTCTTC,CASSIRQGSSNEQFF
-,TRBJ2-3,TRBV5-1,TRBD2,TGCGCCAGCAGCTTGATGGGACTAGCGGCAGATACGCAGTATTTT,CASSLMGLAADTQYF
few,TRBJ2-2,TRBV6-5,-,TGTGCCAGCAGTTACTCGTACGGGGGTCCGAACACCGGGGAGCTGTTTTTT,CASSYSYGGPNTGELFF
-,TRBJ1-2,TRBV18,-,TGTGCCAGCACCAGCGGGACACAGAACTATGGCTACACCTTC,CASTSGTQNYGYTF
-,TRBJ2-7,TRBV5-1,-,TGCGCCAGCAGGTCCGAGGGCAGGGAGGTCTACGAGCAGTACTTC,CASRSEGREVYEQYF